The clone carrying this TCR beta chain has just a few counts. Its specificity is unknown. The sample belongs to a study of Graves' ophthalmopathy and Graves' hyperthyroidism. Study information: There was a collection of peripheral blood at initial diagnosis, before any treatment.

The CDR3 spans 11 residues. Trimming pared 10 bases from V and 5 bases from J, leaving 12 bases between. Pregnancy or lactation, uncontrolled infections and other autoimmune diseases were grounds for excluding patients. From fresh peripheral blood, 8 to 10 ml in volume, the PBMCs were obtained. The study amplified TCR beta CDR3 regions using RNA transcripts. RT-PCR in the first round used HTBI primers; a second-round multiplex PCR followed. TCRdb recomputed calls from the multiplex PCR reads with MiXCR, one row per CDR3 protein. This repertoire shows approximately 640,000 distinct CDR3 sequences, 35% to 50% found once; its top ten account for over 2.5%. Notes on the study in general: Appearing in blood as well were most expanded thyroid clonotypes above 0.001 frequency.

The sequence derives from an adult man with Graves' ophthalmopathy. The sample consisted of peripheral blood. The chain uses TRBV12-3 or TRBV12-4 and TRBJ2-7, with a weak D call TRBD1 (6 bases). CDR3 sequence: CATRTVHEQYF. The DNA for the CDR3 is TGTGCCACCCGGACAGTTCACGAGCAGTACTTC.